What follows are 2 T cell receptor beta chains derived from one specimen sequenced in a study of T cell repertoires in cytomegalovirus infection. These receptors have no known antigen. TCRdb re-derived calls from the reads in MiXCR, one entry per CDR3 protein. The sample has approximately 730,000 distinct CDR3 sequences; roughly 28% are singletons. Specimen: cultured CD8+ T cells from PBMCs, collected from culture after CMV antigen stimulation. These receptor sequences come from a human donor in good health (CMV status not recorded). Some clones in this sample may be carry-over from other donors' samples.

This clonotype was seen a few times. Here the CDR3 reads CASSLVPETASGANVLTF. The CDR3 DNA sequence: TGTGCCAGCAGCTTAGTCCCTGAGACAGCGTCTGGGGCCAACGTCCTGACTTTC. The chain employs TRBV7-2 and TRBJ2-6, with D perhaps matching TRBD1 (5 bases). The CDR3 sequence is 18 residues long. Trimming stripped 1 base from V and 1 base from J, with 14 bases between. Germline V gene data show CDR1 as SGHTA and CDR2 as FQGNSA.

V is TRBV9 and J is TRBJ2-5; 7 bases are shared with TRBD1. Trimming removed 3 bases from V and 5 bases from J; junction bases left unmatched: 7. The germline gives CDR1 SGDLS, CDR2 YYNGEE. The CDR3 spans 14 residues. CDR3 amino acids: CASSAWDSSETQYF. CDR3 sequence (DNA): TGTGCCAGCAGCGCATGGGACAGTTCGGAGACCCAGTACTTC.